The clone carrying this TCR beta chain came up a few times. Its antigen is currently unknown. MiXCR was run by TCRdb on the 5' RACE reads, yielding one entry per CDR3 protein. The sample carries roughly 200,000 distinct CDR3 sequences, over 7.5% recorded once. The data are from a study of T-cell memory formation after mild COVID-19. Whole-study context: TCR clustering was largely donor specific. Findings and limits, study-wide: Some clones that responded turned up in pre-infection memory, which suggests that cross-reactive memory joined in.

V gave up 6 bases and J gave up 2 bases; unmatched junction bases: 9. The length of the CDR3 is 16 residues. V gene TRBV12-3 or TRBV12-4 combines with J gene TRBJ1-3; 8 nucleotides align to TRBD1. This clonotype was sampled from a man between 18 and 29 years old who had mild COVID-19 (a few samples of this study predate the infection). Cell type and time point are not known. The source material was PBMCs or a T cell subset sorted from them (not recorded which). In DNA form, the CDR3 reads TGTGCCAGCAGGAGCTACACAGGGGGGCCTGGAAACACCATATATTTT. Translation gives CASRSYTGGPGNTIYF.